This T cell receptor (beta chain) appears in the sequencing data of a study of CD8+ T cells in alopecia areata. Study overall: Percentage of affected scalp area was the basis on which treated patients' severity was scored.

CDR1 and CDR2 from the germline V gene are SQVTM and ANQGSEA. The V gene lost 5 bases and the J gene lost 7 bases, with 14 bases spanning the gap. This CDR3 comprises 13 residues. Stated treatment: oral pan-JAK inhibitor, 5-10 mg twice daily. Sequencing relied on a cDNA template that was reverse transcribed from extracted RNA. TCRdb's table, derived via immunoSEQ multiplex PCR, lists solely in-frame clones and lacks some. Counted here are roughly 64,000 clones, 40% to 55% occurring once; the ten biggest clones make up roughly 21%. About this clone: What it binds is unknown.

General study results and limits: Researchers reported that TCR sharing among patients proved less clear than in mice, possibly HLA-linked. Besides other cells, scalp samples also yield sequences of resident alphabeta T cells from normal skin. While patients received tofacitinib, many expanded lesional clones remained present in scalp and blood.

This sequence originates from a human donor with alopecia areata. The V gene is TRBV29-1, the J gene TRBJ2-2; D is uncertain. The specimen was CD8+ T cells sorted from blood, collected around week 37, from a patient treated with tofacitinib. CDR3 sequence: CSVPGWVSGELFF. Here the CDR3 DNA reads TGCAGCGTTCCCGGCTGGGTGAGCGGGGAGCTGTTTTTT.